A single sample gave rise to the 28 T cell receptor beta chains below, sequenced in a study of metastatic and nonmetastatic thyroid tumors. TCRdb re-clonotyped the PCR reads via MiXCR. The sample shows some 42,000 clones, 28% of them seen only once. Thyroid surgery had not been preceded by any treatment in any patient. The sequenced material came from blood. The receptors here all came from a male donor with papillary thyroid cancer or a benign thyroid nodule (not recorded which). Some clones in this sample may be carry-over from other donors' samples.

The chain combines TRBV6-1 with TRBJ1-1; D unclear. V lost 6 bases and J 6 bases, leaving 8 bases between the germline ends. The CDR3 has 11 amino acids. Germline values: CDR1 MNHNS, CDR2 SASEGT. Here the CDR3 reads CASRDGPEAFF. DNA of the CDR3: TGTGCCAGCAGGGATGGTCCTGAAGCTTTCTTT.

This clone was detected only a few times. The chain recombines TRBV20-1 with TRBJ2-1; D not certain. Germline V lookup: CDR1 DFQATT, CDR2 SNEGSKA (reference sequence). The V end was cut by 1 base, the J end by 10 bases, with 8 bases between. The CDR3 contains 11 residues. In nucleotides, the CDR3 is TGCAGTGCTAGAGCGGGTAGAGAGCAGTTCTTC. This encodes CSARAGREQFF.

The chain couples TRBV5-1 to TRBJ2-6; no reliable D call. This CDR3 has 13 amino acids. Germline CDR1 SGHRS, CDR2 YFSETQ. Trimming shortened V by 6 bases and J by 0 bases, and 4 bases separated the two germline ends. The CDR3 spells CASTISGANVLTF. For the CDR3, the DNA is TGCGCCAGCACCATCTCTGGGGCCAACGTCCTGACTTTC.

This clone was counted between two and nine times. This chain joins TRBV11-3 and TRBJ1-2; no clear D gene. The CDR3 spans 14 residues. Germline V gene sequence: CDR1 SGHNT, CDR2 YENEEA. Trimming took 2 bases from V and 6 from J, leaving 13 bases between them. The CDR3 sequence: CASSLNGDSNGYTF. CDR3 nucleotide sequence: TGTGCCAGCAGCTTAAATGGAGATTCGAATGGCTACACCTTC. The full variable domain, in which reference TRBV11-3 and TRBJ1-2 provide the parts outside the CDR3, is EAGVVQSPRYKIIEKKQPVAFWCNPISGHNTLYWYLQNLGQGPELLIRYENEEAVDDSQLPKDRFSAERLKGVDSTLKIQPAELGDSAVYLCASSLNGDSNGYTFGSGTRLTVV.

This clone occurred once. V gene TRBV13 combines with J gene TRBJ1-3, with D hard to call. CDR3 length: 15 residues. The ends were cut back, 2 bases at V and 0 bases at J, with 8 bases in the middle. Germline V CDR1 and CDR2: PRHDT, FYEKMQ (reference sequence). CDR3 residues: CASSLLGISGNTIYF. In DNA, the CDR3 is TGTGCCAGCAGCTTACTCGGGATCTCTGGAAACACCATATATTTT.

The CDR3 reads CAWSVLGTSGSNEQFF. The CDR3 nucleotides read TGTGCCTGGAGTGTACTCGGGACTAGCGGGAGTAATGAGCAGTTCTTC. V is TRBV30 and J is TRBJ2-1, with 14 bases lining up with TRBD2. This CDR3 spans 16 amino acids. V was pared by 0 bases and J by 7 bases, with 5 bases of the junction left unmatched. Germline CDR1 is GTSNPN and CDR2 is SVGIG (reference sequence).

This rearrangement joins TRBV3-1 to TRBJ1-2, with 8 bases that match TRBD1. CDR3 length: 13 amino acids. Per germline, CDR1 LGHDT and CDR2 YNNKEL (reference sequence). The junction had 5 bases not matched to a gene; V was cut back by 4 bases and J by 7 bases. The CDR3 sequence is CASSPGTGSGYTF. CDR3 nucleotide sequence: TGTGCCAGCAGCCCCGGGACAGGCAGTGGCTACACCTTC.

There are a few counts of this clone. This chain uses TRBV24-1 with TRBJ1-4; D not certain. V lost 4 bases and J lost 8, with 10 bases in between. The CDR3 consists of 13 residues. CDR1 is KGHDR and CDR2 is SFDVKD in the germline V gene. The CDR3 DNA reads as TGTGCCACCAGTGAGGGCAGCTTCGAAAAACTGTTTTTT. Residues: CATSEGSFEKLFF.

The chain is built from TRBV20-1 and TRBJ2-7; 7 bases match TRBD1. The germline V gene encodes CDR1 DFQATT and CDR2 SNEGSKA (reference sequence). The CDR3 is 11 residues long. V lost 3 bases to trimming and J lost 6 bases; unmatched junction nucleotides: 2. The CDR3 loop reads CSARTGIEQYF. Here the CDR3 DNA reads TGCAGTGCTAGGACAGGGATCGAGCAGTACTTC.

The chain combines TRBV4-2 with TRBJ2-7; 10 bases align to TRBD2. Germline CDR1 is LGHNA and CDR2 is YNFKEQ. CDR3 length: 14 amino acids. The junction had 4 bases not matched to a gene; V was cut back by 1 base and J by 7 bases. The DNA for the CDR3 is TGTGCCAGCAGCCAAGGTAGCGGGAGGTATGAGCAGTACTTC. Its translation is CASSQGSGRYEQYF.

The CDR3 nucleotides are TGTGCCAGCAGCGACCGCATAGGGTTGGGCTACACCTTC. Its protein product is CASSDRIGLGYTF. The V gene is TRBV11-3, the J gene TRBJ1-2; D remains unclear. Deletions cut 5 bases from V and 8 bases from J, with 15 bases between. The germline CDR1 and CDR2 sequences are SGHNT and YENEEA. This CDR3 has 13 amino acids.

This clone was counted ten times or more. A much larger clone differs from this one at a single base, so this may be a read error. The V gene is TRBV24-1, the J gene TRBJ2-7; D unclear. The V and J ends lost 5 bases and 8 bases respectively, with 9 bases between them. The CDR3 is made up of 11 amino acids. CDR1 and CDR2 (germline): KGHDR, SFDVKD. CDR3 bases: TGTGCCACCAGTGTCGGTAACAAGCAGTACTTC. Translating gives CATSVGNKQYF.

Only a few counts were recorded for this clone. V usage is TRBV6-2 or TRBV6-3 and J usage is TRBJ2-1; D gene uncertain. CDR3 size: 14 residues. In germline, CDR1 is MNHEY, CDR2 SVGEGT. Trimming left V 6 bases short and J 5 bases short, with 14 bases between. CDR3 loop: CASSHRACNNEQFF. DNA of the CDR3: TGTGCCAGCAGCCACCGGGCGTGCAACAATGAGCAGTTCTTC.

The CDR3 bases are TGTGCCAGCAGCCAAGGACCCCAAGAGACCCAGTACTTC. Translation: CASSQGPQETQYF. V gene TRBV4-2 combines with J gene TRBJ2-5; D call uncertain. This CDR3 has 13 residues. Germline CDR1 is LGHNA and CDR2 is YNFKEQ. The germline V and J ends were trimmed by 1 base and 1 base, with 4 bases remaining between them.

This clone qualifies as medium-sized. The chain combines TRBV12-3 or TRBV12-4 with TRBJ2-7; 7 bases are shared with TRBD2. Germline trimming cut 6 bases from V and 7 bases from J; bases unmatched to any gene: 9. The CDR3 is 13 residues long. CDR3 bases: TGTGCCAGCAGCGCTGCGGGAGTTCGGGAGCAGTACTTC. Amino acid sequence: CASSAAGVREQYF.

The table lists this clone with a few counts. V is TRBV24-1 and J is TRBJ1-1, with 8 positions matching TRBD1. CDR1 and CDR2 (germline): KGHDR, SFDVKD. CDR3 size: 15 residues. After removal of 2 bases from V and 3 bases from J, the junction contained 4 bases not matched to a gene. The CDR3 DNA is TGTGCCACCAGTGATTCGACAGGGGCCCACACTGAAGCTTTCTTT. Its translation is CATSDSTGAHTEAFF.

There are a few counts of this clone. This chain uses TRBV4-1 with TRBJ2-1; D may be TRBD2 (5 bases). Trimming shortened V by 3 bases and J by 5 bases, and 8 bases separated the two germline ends. The CDR3 loop spans 13 amino acids. CDR1 is MGHRA and CDR2 is YSYEKL in the germline V gene. The CDR3 DNA is TGCGCCAGCAGCCAGGACTTCCACAATGAGCAGTTCTTC. This sequence encodes CASSQDFHNEQFF.

The gene calls are TRBV27 and TRBJ1-6; possible D gene TRBD1, 6 bases. There are 16 residues in the CDR3. Germline V lookup: CDR1 MNHEY, CDR2 SMNVEV (reference sequence). The V end lost 3 bases, the J end lost 2 bases, and 11 bases lay between the germline ends. This CDR3 reads CASSLVRGAYNSPLHF. CDR3 DNA sequence: TGTGCCAGCAGTTTGGTCAGGGGCGCCTATAATTCACCCCTCCACTTT.

The chain uses TRBV5-1 and TRBJ1-2, with TRBD1 as a possible D gene (5 bases). V was trimmed by 2 bases and J by 6 bases, leaving 11 bases between them. The germline V gene encodes CDR1 SGHRS and CDR2 YFSETQ. The CDR3 spans 13 residues. The CDR3 protein is CASSFQGEDGYTF. The CDR3 nucleotides read TGCGCCAGCAGCTTCCAAGGGGAGGATGGCTACACCTTC.

The chain combines TRBV6-2 or TRBV6-3 with TRBJ1-5; no reliable D call. Germline V lookup: CDR1 MNHEY, CDR2 SVGEGT. The germline V and J ends were trimmed by 7 bases and 3 bases, with 10 bases remaining between them. This CDR3 is 13 amino acids long. The CDR3 nucleotides read TGTGCCAGCACCCCCCGGCCCAATCAGCCCCAGCATTTT. Its protein product is CASTPRPNQPQHF.

This clone has a handful of counts. The CDR3 coding sequence is TGTGCCAGCAGCCCCCAGCGGGATGGCTACGAGCAGTACTTC. Translating gives CASSPQRDGYEQYF. The chain combines TRBV4-2 with TRBJ2-7; 7 bases map to TRBD2. Trimming at V came to 4 bases and at J to 3 bases, leaving 6 bases not matched to a gene. The germline gives CDR1 LGHNA, CDR2 YNFKEQ. The CDR3 has 14 residues.

This clone was detected many times. The genes are TRBV20-1 and TRBJ2-7, with 7 bases matching TRBD2. The CDR3 contains 12 residues. The ends lost 5 bases at V and 4 bases at J; junction bases unmatched: 5. CDR1 and CDR2 from the germline V gene are DFQATT and SNEGSKA (reference sequence). The CDR3 protein is CSASSGGYEQYF. The CDR3 DNA reads as TGCAGTGCTTCTTCGGGGGGATACGAGCAGTACTTC.

This clone has more than one count but fewer than ten. This chain connects TRBV6-9 to TRBJ1-4, with D unclear. CDR3 size: 15 residues. V was pared by 0 bases and J by 4 bases, with 9 bases between. Germline CDR1 reads MNHGY; CDR2 reads SVAAGI. The CDR3 loop is CASSYSGGINEKLFF. The CDR3 DNA reads as TGTGCCAGCAGTTATTCCGGTGGTATTAATGAAAAACTGTTTTTT.

The CDR3 DNA sequence: TGCAGTGCTAGTCCGACAGGAAGAGGAACCCTCTATGGCTACACCTTC. Its protein product is CSASPTGRGTLYGYTF. The chain combines TRBV20-1 with TRBJ1-2, with a possible D match to TRBD1 (6 bases). V lost 3 bases to trimming and J lost 4 bases, with 21 bases between them. In germline, CDR1 is DFQATT, CDR2 SNEGSKA (reference sequence). The CDR3 loop spans 16 amino acids.

This clone was detected many times. V and J are TRBV7-3 and TRBJ2-3; 7 bases line up with TRBD1. V was clipped by 0 bases and J by 5 bases; unmatched bases: 5. The CDR3 has 15 amino acids. Germline CDR1 is SGHTA and CDR2 is FQGTGA. This chain's CDR3 is CASSLTGTGEDTQYF. The CDR3 bases are TGTGCCAGCAGCTTAACGGGTACAGGGGAAGATACGCAGTATTTT.

This clone was counted between two and nine times. The chain employs TRBV28 and TRBJ1-5; D gene ambiguous. Germline CDR1 reads MDHEN; CDR2 reads SYDVKM. The CDR3 sequence is 12 residues long. Trimming left V 5 bases short and J 5 bases short, with 7 bases between. The CDR3 DNA sequence: TGTGCCAGCAGTCCCTTCGATCAGCCCCAGCATTTT. The encoded protein is CASSPFDQPQHF.

This clone appeared a few times. The rearrangement joins TRBV6-1 to TRBJ1-6; D perhaps matches TRBD1 (5 bases). This CDR3 has 15 residues. CDR1 and CDR2 from the germline V gene are MNHNS and SASEGT. The ends were cut back, 6 bases at V and 9 bases at J, with 18 bases in the middle. In nucleotides, the CDR3 is TGTGCCAGCAGACCCCGCCAGGGCTACGGTTCACCCCTCCACTTT. It translates to CASRPRQGYGSPLHF.

This clone has a handful of counts. The rearrangement uses TRBV12-3 or TRBV12-4 and TRBJ2-3; 12 nucleotides match TRBD2. Trimming at V came to 3 bases and at J to 6 bases, leaving 7 bases not matched to a gene. The CDR3 is 16 residues long. This chain's CDR3 is CASSFWGTSGSDTQYF. CDR3 nucleotides: TGTGCCAGCAGTTTTTGGGGGACTAGCGGGTCCGATACGCAGTATTTT.